Given below is one TCR beta chain in context. What it binds is unknown. TCRdb re-analysed the 5' RACE reads in MiXCR, keeping a single row per CDR3 protein. The sample lists fewer than 700,000 distinct CDR3 sequences; about 20% were seen once. The sample belongs to a study of T-cell memory formation after mild COVID-19. The wider study: Clustering of TCRs was largely donor specific. Study-level findings and limits: The finding that pre-infection memory included some responding clones suggested that cross-reactive memory joined. Clones which contracted sat mainly in CM and EM if CD4+, and in EMRA if CD8+. Clones that got smaller from day 15 to 85 had even CD4/CD8, while clones growing later tipped toward CD4+.

The germline V gene encodes CDR1 SGHTA and CDR2 FQGNSA. V was cut by 0 bases and J by 6 bases, with 15 bases left in between. There are 15 residues in the CDR3. The specimen sequenced was PBMCs or a T cell subset sorted from them (not recorded which). The genes are TRBV7-2 and TRBJ2-7; D could derive from TRBD1 or TRBD2 (5 bases each). The TCR sequence derives from an adult woman who had mild COVID-19 (a few samples of this study predate the infection). Cell type and time point are not known. The chain's CDR3 is CASSLARGLEAEQYF. The CDR3 DNA sequence: TGTGCCAGCAGCTTAGCGAGGGGTCTCGAAGCCGAGCAGTACTTC.